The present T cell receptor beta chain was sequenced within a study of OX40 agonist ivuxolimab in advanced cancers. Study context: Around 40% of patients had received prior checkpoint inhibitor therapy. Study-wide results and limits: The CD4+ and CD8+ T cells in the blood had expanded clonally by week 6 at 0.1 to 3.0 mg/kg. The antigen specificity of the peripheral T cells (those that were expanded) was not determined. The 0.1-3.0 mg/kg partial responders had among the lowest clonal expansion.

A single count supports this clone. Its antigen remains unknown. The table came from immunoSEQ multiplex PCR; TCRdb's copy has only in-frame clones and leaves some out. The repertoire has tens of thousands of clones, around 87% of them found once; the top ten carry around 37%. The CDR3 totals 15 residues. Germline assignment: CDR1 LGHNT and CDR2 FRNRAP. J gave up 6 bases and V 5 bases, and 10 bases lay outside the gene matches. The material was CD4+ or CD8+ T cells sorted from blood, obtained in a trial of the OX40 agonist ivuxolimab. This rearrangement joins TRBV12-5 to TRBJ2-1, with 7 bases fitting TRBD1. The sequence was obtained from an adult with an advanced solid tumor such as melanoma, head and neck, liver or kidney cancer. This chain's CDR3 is CASGSRQGSLNEQFF. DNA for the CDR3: TGTGCTAGTGGTAGCCGACAGGGCTCTCTCAATGAGCAGTTCTTC.